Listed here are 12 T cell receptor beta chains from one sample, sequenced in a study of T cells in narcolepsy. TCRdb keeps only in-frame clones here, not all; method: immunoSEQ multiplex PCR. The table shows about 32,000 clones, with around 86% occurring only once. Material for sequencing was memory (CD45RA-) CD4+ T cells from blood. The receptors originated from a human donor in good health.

The CDR3 DNA follows: TGTGCCACCAGCAGAGAACGGGGGGTGAACACTGAAGCTTTCTTT. It encodes CATSRERGVNTEAFF. This chain joins TRBV15 and TRBJ1-1; D may be TRBD1 (5 bases). Germline-derived CDR1 and CDR2 are LNHNV and YYDKDF (reference sequence). The CDR3 is made up of 15 amino acids. With 0 bases removed from V and 0 bases from J, the gap between germline ends came to 8 bases.

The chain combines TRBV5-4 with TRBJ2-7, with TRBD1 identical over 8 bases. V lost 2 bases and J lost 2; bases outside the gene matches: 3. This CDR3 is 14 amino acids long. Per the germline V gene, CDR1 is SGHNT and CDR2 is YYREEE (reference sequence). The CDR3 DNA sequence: TGTGCCAGCAGCTTACAGGGGGTTCCCTACGAGCAGTACGTC. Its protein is CASSLQGVPYEQYV.

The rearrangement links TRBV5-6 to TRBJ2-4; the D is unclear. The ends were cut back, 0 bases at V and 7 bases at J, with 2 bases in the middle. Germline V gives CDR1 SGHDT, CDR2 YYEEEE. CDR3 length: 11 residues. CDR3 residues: CASSLENIQYF. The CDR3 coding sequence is TGTGCCAGCAGCTTGGAGAACATTCAGTACTTC.

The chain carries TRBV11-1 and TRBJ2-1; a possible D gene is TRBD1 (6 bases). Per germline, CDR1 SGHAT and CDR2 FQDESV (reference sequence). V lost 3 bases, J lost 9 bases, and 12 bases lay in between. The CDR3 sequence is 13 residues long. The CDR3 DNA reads TGTGCCAGCAGCTTCAACACCAGGGGTGAGCAGTTCTTC. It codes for CASSFNTRGEQFF.

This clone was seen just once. In nucleotides, the CDR3 is TGTGCCAGCAGCTTAGTCAGGGGGCACACCGGGGAGCTGTTTTTT. Translation: CASSLVRGHTGELFF. This chain joins TRBV7-2 and TRBJ2-2; 8 bases map to TRBD1. The germline V gene has CDR1 SGHTA and CDR2 FQGNSA. V trimming: 1 base; J trimming: 3 bases; junction bases outside the gene matches: 1. The CDR3 is 15 amino acids.

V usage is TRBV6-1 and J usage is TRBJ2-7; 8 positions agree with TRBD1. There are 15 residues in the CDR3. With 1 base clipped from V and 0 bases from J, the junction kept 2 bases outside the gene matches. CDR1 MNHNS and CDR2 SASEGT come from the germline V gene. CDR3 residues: CASSEETGGSYEQYF. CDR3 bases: TGTGCCAGCAGTGAAGAAACAGGGGGCTCCTACGAGCAGTACTTC.

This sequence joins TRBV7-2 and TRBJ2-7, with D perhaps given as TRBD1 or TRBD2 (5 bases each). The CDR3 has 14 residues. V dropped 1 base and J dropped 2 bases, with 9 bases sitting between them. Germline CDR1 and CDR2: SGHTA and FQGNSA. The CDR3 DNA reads TGTGCCAGCAGCTTAGAGCCGGGGCCCTACGAGCAGTACTTC. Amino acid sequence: CASSLEPGPYEQYF.

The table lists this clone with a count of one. In DNA, the CDR3 is TGTGCCAGCAGCTTAGGGGGGACAGGGGTTCGCGATGAGCAGTTCTTC. As protein: CASSLGGTGVRDEQFF. The chain is built from TRBV11-2 and TRBJ2-1; 10 bases are shared with TRBD1. There are 16 residues in the CDR3. CDR1 is SGHAT and CDR2 is FQNNGV in the germline V gene. V was clipped by 1 base and J by 8 bases; unmatched bases: 8.

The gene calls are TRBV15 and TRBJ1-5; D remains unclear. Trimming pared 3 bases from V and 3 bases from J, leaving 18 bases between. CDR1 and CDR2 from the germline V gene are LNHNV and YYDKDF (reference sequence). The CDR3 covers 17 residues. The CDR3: CATSSFESVVDNQPQHF. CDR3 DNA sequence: TGTGCCACCAGCAGTTTCGAGTCCGTGGTCGACAATCAGCCCCAGCATTTT.

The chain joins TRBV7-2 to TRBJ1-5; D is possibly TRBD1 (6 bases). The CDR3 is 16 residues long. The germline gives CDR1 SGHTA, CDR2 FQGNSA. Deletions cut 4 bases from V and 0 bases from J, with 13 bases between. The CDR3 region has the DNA TGTGCCAGCAGCTCAAACAGGGTCTATAGCAATCAGCCCCAGCATTTT. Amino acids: CASSSNRVYSNQPQHF.

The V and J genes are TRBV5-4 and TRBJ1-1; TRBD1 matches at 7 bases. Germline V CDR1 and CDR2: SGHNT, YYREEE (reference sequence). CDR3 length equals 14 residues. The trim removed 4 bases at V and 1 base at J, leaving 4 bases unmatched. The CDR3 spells CASSIRGKNTEAFF. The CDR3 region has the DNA TGTGCCAGCAGCATCAGGGGGAAGAACACTGAAGCTTTCTTT.

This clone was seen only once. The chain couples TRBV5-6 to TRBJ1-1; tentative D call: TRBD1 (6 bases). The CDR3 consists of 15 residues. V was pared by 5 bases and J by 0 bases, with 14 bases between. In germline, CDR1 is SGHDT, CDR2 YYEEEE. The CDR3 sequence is CASRLGQHMNTEAFF. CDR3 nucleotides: TGTGCCAGCAGGTTAGGACAGCACATGAACACTGAAGCTTTCTTT.